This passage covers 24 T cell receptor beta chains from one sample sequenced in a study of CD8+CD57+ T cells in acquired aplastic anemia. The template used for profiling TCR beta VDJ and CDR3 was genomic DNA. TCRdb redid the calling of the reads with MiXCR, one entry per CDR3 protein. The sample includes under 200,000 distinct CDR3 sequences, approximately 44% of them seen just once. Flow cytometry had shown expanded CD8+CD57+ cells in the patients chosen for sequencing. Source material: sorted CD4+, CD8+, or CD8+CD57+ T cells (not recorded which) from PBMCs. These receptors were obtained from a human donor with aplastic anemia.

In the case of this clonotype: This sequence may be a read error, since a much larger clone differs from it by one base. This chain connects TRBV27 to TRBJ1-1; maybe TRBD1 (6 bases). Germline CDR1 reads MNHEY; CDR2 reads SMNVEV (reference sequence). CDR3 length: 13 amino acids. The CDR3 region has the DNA TGTGCCAGCAGTTTAATACAGGGCACTGAAGCTCTCTTT. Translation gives CASSLIQGTEALF.

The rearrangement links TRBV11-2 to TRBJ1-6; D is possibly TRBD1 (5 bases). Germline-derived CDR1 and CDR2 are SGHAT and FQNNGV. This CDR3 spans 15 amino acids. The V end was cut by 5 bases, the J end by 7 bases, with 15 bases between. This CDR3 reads CASSRAGQGNSPLHF. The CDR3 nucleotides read TGTGCCAGCAGCCGCGCGGGGCAGGGAAATTCACCCCTCCACTTT.

The CDR3 reads CASSESGGYEQYF. CDR3 nucleotide sequence: TGCGCCAGCAGTGAGTCCGGGGGGTACGAGCAGTACTTC. This rearrangement joins TRBV10-1 to TRBJ2-7, with 7 bases that match TRBD2. The CDR3 spans 13 residues. Germline V gene sequence: CDR1 WNHNN, CDR2 SYGVQD (reference sequence). J lost 4 bases, V lost 0 bases, and 0 bases had no gene match.

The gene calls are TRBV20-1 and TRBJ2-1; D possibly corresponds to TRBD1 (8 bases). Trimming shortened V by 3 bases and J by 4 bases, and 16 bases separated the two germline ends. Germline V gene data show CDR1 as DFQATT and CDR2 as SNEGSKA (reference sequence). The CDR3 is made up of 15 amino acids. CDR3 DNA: TGCAGTGCTAGGCATACAGGGGGAGGGTACAATGAGCAGTTCTTC. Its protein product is CSARHTGGGYNEQFF.

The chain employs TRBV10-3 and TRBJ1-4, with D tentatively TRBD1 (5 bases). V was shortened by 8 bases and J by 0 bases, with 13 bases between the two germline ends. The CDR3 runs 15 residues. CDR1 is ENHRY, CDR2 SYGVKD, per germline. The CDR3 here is CAISSGTATNEKLFF. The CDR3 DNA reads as TGTGCCATCTCGAGTGGGACGGCAACTAATGAAAAACTGTTTTTT.

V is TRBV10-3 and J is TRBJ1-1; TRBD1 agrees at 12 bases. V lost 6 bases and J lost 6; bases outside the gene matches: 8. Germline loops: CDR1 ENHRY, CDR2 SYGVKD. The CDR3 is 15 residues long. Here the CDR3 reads CAISTGTGGPAEAFF. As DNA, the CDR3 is TGTGCCATCAGCACTGGGACAGGGGGCCCCGCTGAAGCTTTCTTT.

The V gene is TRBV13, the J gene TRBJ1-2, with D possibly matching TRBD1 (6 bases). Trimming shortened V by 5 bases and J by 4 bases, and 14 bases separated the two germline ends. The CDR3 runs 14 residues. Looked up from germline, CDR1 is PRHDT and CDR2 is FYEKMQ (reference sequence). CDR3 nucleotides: TGTGCCAGCAGCCAGACCGGGGGCACCTATGGCTACACCTTC. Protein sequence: CASSQTGGTYGYTF. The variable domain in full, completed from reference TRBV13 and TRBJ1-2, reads AAGVIQSPRHLIKEKRETATLKCYPIPRHDTVYWYQQGPGQDPQFLISFYEKMQSDKGSIPDRFSAQQFSDYHSELNMSSLELGDSALYFCASSQTGGTYGYTFGSGTRLTVV.

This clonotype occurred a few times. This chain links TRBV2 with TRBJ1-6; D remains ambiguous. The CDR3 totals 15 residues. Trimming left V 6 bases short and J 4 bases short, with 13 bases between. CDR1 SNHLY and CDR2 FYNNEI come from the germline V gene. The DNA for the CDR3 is TGTGCCAGCAGCAAACCAGATACTTATAATTCACCCCTCCACTTT. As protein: CASSKPDTYNSPLHF. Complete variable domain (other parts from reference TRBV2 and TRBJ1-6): EPEVTQTPSHQVTQMGQEVILRCVPISNHLYFYWYRQILGQKVEFLVSFYNNEISEKSEIFDDQFSVERPDGSNFTLKIRSTKLEDSAMYFCASSKPDTYNSPLHFGNGTRLTVT.

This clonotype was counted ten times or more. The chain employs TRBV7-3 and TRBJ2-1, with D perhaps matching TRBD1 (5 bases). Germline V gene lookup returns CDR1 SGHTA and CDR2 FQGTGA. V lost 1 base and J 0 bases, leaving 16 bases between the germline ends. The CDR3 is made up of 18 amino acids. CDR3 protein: CASSLMARGASSYNEQFF. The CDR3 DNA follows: TGTGCCAGCAGCTTAATGGCACGTGGGGCAAGCTCCTACAATGAGCAGTTCTTC.

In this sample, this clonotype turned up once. The CDR3 bases are TGTGCCAGCAGCGCCCTTGGTGAGGGGGCGTTCGACACTGAAGCTTTCTTT. It codes for CASSALGEGAFDTEAFF. V is TRBV9 and J is TRBJ1-1; the match to TRBD1 covers 7 bases. The CDR3 loop spans 17 amino acids. Germline assignment: CDR1 SGDLS and CDR2 YYNGEE. Trimming at V came to 3 bases and at J to 3 bases, leaving 14 bases not matched to a gene.

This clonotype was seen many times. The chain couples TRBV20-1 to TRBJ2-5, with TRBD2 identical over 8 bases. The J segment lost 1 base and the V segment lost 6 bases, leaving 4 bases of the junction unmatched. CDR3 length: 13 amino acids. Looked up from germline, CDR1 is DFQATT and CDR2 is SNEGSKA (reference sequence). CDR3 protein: CSATGTSQETQYF. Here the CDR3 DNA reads TGCAGTGCGACCGGGACTAGCCAAGAGACCCAGTACTTC.

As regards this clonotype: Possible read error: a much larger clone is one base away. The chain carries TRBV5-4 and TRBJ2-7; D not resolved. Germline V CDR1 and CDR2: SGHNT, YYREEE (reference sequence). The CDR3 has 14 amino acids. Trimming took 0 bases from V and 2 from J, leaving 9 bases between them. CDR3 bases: TGTGCCAGCAGCTTGGCCAGCACCCCCTACGAGCAGTACTTC. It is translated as CASSLASTPYEQYF. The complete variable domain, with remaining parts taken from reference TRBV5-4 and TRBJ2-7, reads ETGVTQSPTHLIKTRGQQVTLRCSSQSGHNTVSWYQQALGQGPQFIFQYYREEENGRGNFPPRFSGLQFPNYSSELNVNALELDDSALYLCASSLASTPYEQYFGPGTRLTVT.

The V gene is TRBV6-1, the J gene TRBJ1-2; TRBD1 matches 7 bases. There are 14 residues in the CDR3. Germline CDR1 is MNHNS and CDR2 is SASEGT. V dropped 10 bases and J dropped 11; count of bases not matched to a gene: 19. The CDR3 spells CAIPLPGGAQGYTF. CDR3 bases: TGTGCCATCCCCCTGCCAGGGGGGGCACAGGGTTACACCTTC.

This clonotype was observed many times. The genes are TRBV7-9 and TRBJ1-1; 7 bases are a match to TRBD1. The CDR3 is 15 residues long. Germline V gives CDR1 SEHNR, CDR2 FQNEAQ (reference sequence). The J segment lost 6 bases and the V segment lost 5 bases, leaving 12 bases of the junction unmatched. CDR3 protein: CASSLSTGWSSEAFF. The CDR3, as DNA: TGTGCCAGCAGCCTCTCGACAGGGTGGTCCTCTGAAGCTTTCTTT. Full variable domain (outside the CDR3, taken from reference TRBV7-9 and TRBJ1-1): DTGVSQNPRHKITKRGQNVTFRCDPISEHNRLYWYRQTLGQGPEFLTYFQNEAQLEKSRLLSDRFSAERPKGSFSTLEIQRTEQGDSAMYLCASSLSTGWSSEAFFGQGTRLTVV.

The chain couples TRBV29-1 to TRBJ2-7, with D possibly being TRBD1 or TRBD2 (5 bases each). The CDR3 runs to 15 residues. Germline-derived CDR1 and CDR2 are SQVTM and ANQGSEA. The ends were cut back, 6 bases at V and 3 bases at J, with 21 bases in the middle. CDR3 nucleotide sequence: TGCAGCGTCTCATCGGTTCAGGGAGATGGCTACGAGCAGTACGTC. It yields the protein CSVSSVQGDGYEQYV.

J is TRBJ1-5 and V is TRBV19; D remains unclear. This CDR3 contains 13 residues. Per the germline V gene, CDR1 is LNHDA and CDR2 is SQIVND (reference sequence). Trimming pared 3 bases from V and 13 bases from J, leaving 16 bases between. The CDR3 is CASSMGSASPQHF. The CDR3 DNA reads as TGTGCCAGTAGTATGGGGAGCGCCAGTCCTCAGCATTTT. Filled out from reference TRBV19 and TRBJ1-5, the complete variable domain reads DGGITQSPKYLFRKEGQNVTLSCEQNLNHDAMYWYRQDPGQGLRLIYYSQIVNDFQKGDIAEGYSVSREKKESFPLTVTSAQKNPTAFYLCASSMGSASPQHFGDGTRLSIL.

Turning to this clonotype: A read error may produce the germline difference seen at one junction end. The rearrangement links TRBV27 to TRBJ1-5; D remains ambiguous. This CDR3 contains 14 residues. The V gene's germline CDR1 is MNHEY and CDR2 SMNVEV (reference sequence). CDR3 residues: CASSLGGDLQLQHF. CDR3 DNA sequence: TGTGCCAGCAGTTTGGGCGGGGATTTGCAGCTCCAGCATTTT.

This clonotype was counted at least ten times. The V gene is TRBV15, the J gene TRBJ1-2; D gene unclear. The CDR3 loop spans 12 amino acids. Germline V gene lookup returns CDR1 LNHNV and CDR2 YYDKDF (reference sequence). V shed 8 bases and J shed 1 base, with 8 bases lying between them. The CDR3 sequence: CATSPYNYGYTF. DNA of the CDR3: TGTGCCACCTCCCCCTATAACTATGGCTACACCTTC. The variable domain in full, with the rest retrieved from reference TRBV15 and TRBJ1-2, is DAMVIQNPRYQVTQFGKPVTLSCSQTLNHNVMYWYQQKSSQAPKLLFHYYDKDFNNEADTPDNFQSRRPNTSFCFLDIRSPGLGDTAMYLCATSPYNYGYTFGSGTRLTVV.

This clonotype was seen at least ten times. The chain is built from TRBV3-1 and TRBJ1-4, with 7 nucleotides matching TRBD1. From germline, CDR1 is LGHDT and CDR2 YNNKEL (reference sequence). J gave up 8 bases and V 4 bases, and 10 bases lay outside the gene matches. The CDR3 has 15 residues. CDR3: CASSLSGGNVEKLFF. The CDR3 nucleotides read TGTGCCAGCAGCCTCTCAGGGGGAAACGTAGAAAAACTGTTTTTT.

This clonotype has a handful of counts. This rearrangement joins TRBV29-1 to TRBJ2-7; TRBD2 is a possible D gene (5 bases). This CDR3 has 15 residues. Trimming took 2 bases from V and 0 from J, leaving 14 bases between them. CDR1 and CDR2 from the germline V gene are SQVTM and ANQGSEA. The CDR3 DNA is TGCAGCGTTGAACTACTTGGACTCAACTCCTACGAGCAGTACTTC. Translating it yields CSVELLGLNSYEQYF.

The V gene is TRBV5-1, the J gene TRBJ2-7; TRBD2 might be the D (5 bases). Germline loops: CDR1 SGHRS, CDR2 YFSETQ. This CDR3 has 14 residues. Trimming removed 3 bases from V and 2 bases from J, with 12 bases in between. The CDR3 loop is CASSSEGAAYEQYF. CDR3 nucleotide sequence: TGCGCCAGCAGCTCTGAGGGTGCAGCCTACGAGCAGTACTTC.

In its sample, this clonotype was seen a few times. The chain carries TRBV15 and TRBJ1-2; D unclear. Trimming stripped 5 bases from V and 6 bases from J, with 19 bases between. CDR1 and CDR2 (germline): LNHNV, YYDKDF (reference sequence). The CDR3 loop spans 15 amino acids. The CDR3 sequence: CATSVEGLPRDGYTF. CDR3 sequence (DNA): TGTGCCACCAGCGTTGAGGGCCTCCCCCGGGATGGCTACACCTTC. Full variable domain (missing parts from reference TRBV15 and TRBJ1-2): DAMVIQNPRYQVTQFGKPVTLSCSQTLNHNVMYWYQQKSSQAPKLLFHYYDKDFNNEADTPDNFQSRRPNTSFCFLDIRSPGLGDTAMYLCATSVEGLPRDGYTFGSGTRLTVV.

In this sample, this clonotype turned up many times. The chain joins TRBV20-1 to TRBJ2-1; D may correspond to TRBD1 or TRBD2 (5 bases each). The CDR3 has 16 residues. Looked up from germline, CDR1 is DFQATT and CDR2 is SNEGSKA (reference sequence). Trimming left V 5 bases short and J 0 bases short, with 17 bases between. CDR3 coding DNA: TGCAGTGCTCACCAGGGAGCGGCCAGCTCCTACAATGAGCAGTTCTTC. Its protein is CSAHQGAASSYNEQFF.

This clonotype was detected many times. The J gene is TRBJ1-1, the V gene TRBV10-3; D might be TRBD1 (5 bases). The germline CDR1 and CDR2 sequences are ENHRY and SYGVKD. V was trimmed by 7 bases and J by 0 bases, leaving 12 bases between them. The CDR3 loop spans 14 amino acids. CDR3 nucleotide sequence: TGTGCCATCACTACAGACAGACTGAACACTGAAGCTTTCTTT. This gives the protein CAITTDRLNTEAFF.